The T cell receptor (beta chain) described here comes from a study of cytomegalovirus exposure and HLA in healthy donors. Germline values: CDR1 SGHRS, CDR2 YFSETQ. V trimming: 6 bases; J trimming: 3 bases; junction bases outside the gene matches: 9. This CDR3 has 15 amino acids. Primers: 60 Vbeta forward and 13 Jbeta reverse. Repertoires were generated with immunoSEQ multiplex PCR, while TCRdb's copy carries only in-frame clones and drops some. The table shows some 120,000 clones, with 70% to 85% occurring only once. The donors (healthy individuals) were bone marrow donors. This chain links TRBV5-1 with TRBJ1-5, with 7 bases matching TRBD1. This clonotype originated in a woman aged 40-49 years in good health and CMV-seropositive. The sequenced sample was PBMCs. CDR3 DNA sequence: TGCGCCAGCAAACCAACAGACAGGGTCAATCAGCCCCAGCATTTT. It is translated as CASKPTDRVNQPQHF.